Following are 19 T cell receptor beta chains from one sample sequenced in a study of shared clonotypes between healthy human individuals (dated by TCRdb to the early 2020s). The method behind the library was the immunoSEQ multiplex PCR assay. The source is immuneACCESS, and TCRdb retained only in-frame sequences with V and J called. Part of the clones is not carried over; for the studies checked, unresolved V genes explain less than half of this, and the remainder is unexplained. The sample profile shows millions of clones; 93% of them were found once. About 1.8% of the sample goes to the ten largest clones. CD8 naive samples consisted of CD45RO-negative cells that were positively selected for CCR7, yielding a CD45RA+CCR7+ population without TemRA cells. Sequenced sample: naive CD8+ T cells from PBMCs. The cell subset or site label for this specimen denotes: CD45RA+CCR7+. These receptors were collected from a man in his late teens or twenties in good health. Some clones in this sample may be carry-over from other donors' samples.

The rearrangement uses TRBV5-6 and TRBJ2-5; D might be TRBD2 (6 bases). Germline CDR1 and CDR2: SGHDT and YYEEEE. V was trimmed by 1 base and J by 5 bases, leaving 12 bases between them. The CDR3 is 14 residues long. CDR3 protein: CASSLMGGVETQYF. CDR3 bases: TGTGCCAGCAGCTTGATGGGAGGTGTCGAGACCCAGTACTTC.

V gene TRBV30 combines with J gene TRBJ2-7; the match to TRBD1 covers 9 bases. V lost 1 base and J lost 4; bases outside the gene matches: 2. Germline CDR1 is GTSNPN and CDR2 is SVGIG (reference sequence). The CDR3 contains 13 residues. The CDR3 is CAWSAGQGYEQYF. The DNA of the CDR3 is TGTGCCTGGAGTGCGGGACAGGGATACGAGCAGTACTTC.

The V and J genes are TRBV28 and TRBJ1-5, with 8 bases identical to TRBD1. Germline values: CDR1 MDHEN, CDR2 SYDVKM. This CDR3 region has 15 residues. The V and J ends lost 2 bases and 3 bases, in that order; junction bases with no gene match: 3. DNA of the CDR3: TGTGCCAGCAGTTTACAGGGGGCGCACAATCAGCCCCAGCATTTT. Its protein product is CASSLQGAHNQPQHF. The full variable domain, in which reference TRBV28 and TRBJ1-5 provide the parts outside the CDR3, is DVKVTQSSRYLVKRTGEKVFLECVQDMDHENMFWYRQDPGLGLRLIYFSYDVKMKEKGDIPEGYSVSREKKERFSLILESASTNQTSMYLCASSLQGAHNQPQHFGDGTRLSIL.

The genes are TRBV15 and TRBJ2-5; no firm D call. V dropped 3 bases and J dropped 2 bases, with 10 bases sitting between them. The CDR3 extends over 14 amino acids. CDR1 is LNHNV and CDR2 is YYDKDF in the germline V gene (reference sequence). CDR3 DNA sequence: TGTGCCACCAGCAGGACACAGCCGCAAGAGACCCAGTACTTC. Amino acid sequence: CATSRTQPQETQYF.

The V and J genes are TRBV30 and TRBJ2-7; the D call may be TRBD1 or TRBD2 (5 bases each). Germline V CDR1 and CDR2: GTSNPN, SVGIG (reference sequence). This CDR3 is built from 13 residues. V was cut by 3 bases and J by 3 bases, with 12 bases left in between. CDR3 bases: TGTGCCTGGAGCACCGGGGCCGGCTACGAGCAGTACTTC. Its translation: CAWSTGAGYEQYF.

Only a few counts were recorded for this clone. The chain carries TRBV5-4 and TRBJ1-2; D perhaps matches TRBD1 (5 bases). The CDR3 loop spans 13 amino acids. In germline, CDR1 is SGHNT, CDR2 YYREEE (reference sequence). Trimming stripped 2 bases from V and 4 bases from J, with 9 bases between. CDR3: CASSFRAGYGYTF. CDR3 sequence (DNA): TGTGCCAGCAGCTTCAGGGCAGGCTATGGCTACACCTTC.

CDR3 residues: CASSWDRHSDEQYF. The CDR3 coding sequence is TGTGCCAGCAGTTGGGACCGCCACTCGGACGAGCAGTACTTC. V and J are TRBV28 and TRBJ2-7; D could derive from TRBD1 or TRBD2 (5 bases each). V was clipped by 4 bases and J by 5 bases, with 15 bases between them. This CDR3 is 14 amino acids long. Germline CDR1 reads MDHEN; CDR2 reads SYDVKM.

The rearrangement uses TRBV29-1 and TRBJ2-2, with 9 bases that match TRBD2. With 7 bases clipped from V and 4 bases from J, the junction kept 7 bases outside the gene matches. Germline loops: CDR1 SQVTM, CDR2 ANQGSEA. The CDR3 sequence is 14 residues long. The CDR3 nucleotides are TGCAGCGCCCGGGGACTAGCCCTCACCGGGGAGCTGTTTTTT. Residues: CSARGLALTGELFF.

V gene TRBV27 combines with J gene TRBJ1-2; 7 bases map to TRBD1. The V segment lost 5 bases and the J segment 3 bases; nucleotides outside the gene matches: 6. CDR1 MNHEY and CDR2 SMNVEV come from the germline V gene (reference sequence). The CDR3 has 14 amino acids. Written as DNA, the CDR3 is TGTGCCAGCAGTCGAACAGGGGACCACTATGGCTACACCTTC. The encoded protein is CASSRTGDHYGYTF.

This sequence joins TRBV27 and TRBJ2-7; D not resolved. Trimming cost V 5 bases and J 2 bases, with 13 bases left between them. Germline V gives CDR1 MNHEY, CDR2 SMNVEV (reference sequence). The CDR3 extends over 14 amino acids. In DNA, the CDR3 is TGTGCCAGCAGTGCCGGCCCCCAGCCCTACGAGCAGTACTTC. Its translation: CASSAGPQPYEQYF.

This rearrangement joins TRBV9 to TRBJ2-1, with D unclear. This CDR3 has 15 amino acids. Germline V CDR1 and CDR2: SGDLS, YYNGEE. V gave up 0 bases and J gave up 4 bases, with 11 bases separating them. The CDR3 region has the DNA TGTGCCAGCAGCGTAGTAACCTCAATGTACAATGAGCAGTTCTTC. It encodes CASSVVTSMYNEQFF.

The chain joins TRBV27 to TRBJ2-1; unclear D gene. Germline-derived CDR1 and CDR2 are MNHEY and SMNVEV (reference sequence). V lost 5 bases to trimming and J lost 5 bases, with 19 bases between them. The CDR3 covers 16 residues. The CDR3 is CASSGTGLPLNNEQFF. DNA for the CDR3: TGTGCCAGCAGTGGAACCGGGTTGCCCCTAAACAATGAGCAGTTCTTC.

The J gene is TRBJ2-4, the V gene TRBV11-2, with D hard to call. Germline V CDR1 and CDR2: SGHAT, FQNNGV. The CDR3 loop spans 14 amino acids. Trimming took 5 bases from V and 2 from J, leaving 10 bases between them. The DNA of the CDR3 is TGTGCCAGCAGCCTCCCCCTGTCCAAAAACATTCAGTACTTC. This sequence encodes CASSLPLSKNIQYF. The full variable domain, in which reference TRBV11-2 and TRBJ2-4 provide the parts outside the CDR3, is EAGVAQSPRYKIIEKRQSVAFWCNPISGHATLYWYQQILGQGPKLLIQFQNNGVVDDSQLPKDRFSAERLKGVDSTLKIQPAKLEDSAVYLCASSLPLSKNIQYFGAGTRLSVL.

The chain employs TRBV11-3 and TRBJ2-2; the match to TRBD1 covers 8 bases. The CDR3 spans 13 residues. V shed 4 bases and J 9 bases; nucleotides not matched to a gene: 4. Germline assignment: CDR1 SGHNT and CDR2 YENEEA. CDR3 sequence: CASSSSGGWELFF. The DNA of the CDR3 is TGTGCCAGCAGCTCCTCAGGGGGCTGGGAGCTGTTTTTT. The whole variable domain, remainder taken from reference TRBV11-3 and TRBJ2-2, is EAGVVQSPRYKIIEKKQPVAFWCNPISGHNTLYWYLQNLGQGPELLIRYENEEAVDDSQLPKDRFSAERLKGVDSTLKIQPAELGDSAVYLCASSSSGGWELFFGEGSRLTVL.

The V and J genes are TRBV27 and TRBJ1-5; D is ambiguous. This CDR3 region has 15 residues. V lost 4 bases, J lost 0 bases, and 10 bases lay in between. Germline CDR1 and CDR2: MNHEY and SMNVEV (reference sequence). This chain's CDR3 is CASSSVTDSNQPQHF. Here the CDR3 DNA reads TGTGCCAGCAGTTCGGTAACAGATAGCAATCAGCCCCAGCATTTT.

This clone has more than one count but fewer than ten. The chain carries TRBV23-1 and TRBJ1-1, with D tentatively TRBD1 (5 bases). TRBV23-1 is an ORF, and what it does is uncertain. Between the trimmed V and J ends, which lost 4 bases and 10 bases, there was a span of 10 bases. This CDR3 has 11 amino acids. Written as DNA, the CDR3 is TGCGCCAGCAGTCGGGCAGGGCGAGCTTTCTTT. Protein sequence: CASSRAGRAFF.

The V call is TRBV7-9, the J call TRBJ2-7; the match to TRBD1 covers 8 bases. Unmatched junction bases numbered 12, after V lost 5 bases and J lost 6 bases. Germline V gene data show CDR1 as SEHNR and CDR2 as FQNEAQ (reference sequence). CDR3 length: 15 amino acids. CDR3: CASSPPGQAGTEQYF. The DNA of the CDR3 is TGTGCCAGCAGCCCCCCGGGACAGGCGGGAACCGAGCAGTACTTC.

The V gene is TRBV7-8, the J gene TRBJ2-1; perhaps TRBD2 as D (6 bases). Germline lookup yields CDR1 SGHVS and CDR2 FQNEAQ. Trimming stripped 4 bases from V and 8 bases from J, with 15 bases between. CDR3 length: 14 residues. The CDR3 DNA reads as TGTGCCAGCAGCTCGGGACTTATAAACTATGAGCAGTTCTTC. Residues: CASSSGLINYEQFF.

CDR3 DNA: TGTGCCAGCGGGTCCCGAAACACCTATATCCTGAGAGGAGAGACCCAGTACTTC. Protein sequence: CASGSRNTYILRGETQYF. The chain employs TRBV28 and TRBJ2-5; no definite D call. Germline V gives CDR1 MDHEN, CDR2 SYDVKM. The CDR3 consists of 18 residues. The V gene lost 8 bases and the J gene lost 4 bases, with 29 bases spanning the gap.